This T cell receptor (beta chain) was observed in a study of T cell changes during pregnancy in multiple sclerosis. This clone showed up just once. Generated by immunoSEQ multiplex PCR, the TCRdb table keeps only in-frame clones and is missing some. The profile shows 80,000 to 100,000 clones, approximately 93% of them singletons. The germline gives CDR1 SEHNR, CDR2 FQNEAQ (reference sequence). This CDR3 region has 18 residues. V gave up 1 base and J gave up 1 base, with 17 bases separating them. The source of this sequence is a female donor with multiple sclerosis, enrolled in a pregnancy study. This material consisted of peripheral blood, taken after pregnancy. The rearrangement links TRBV7-9 to TRBJ2-1, with a possible D match to TRBD2 (5 bases). In DNA, the CDR3 is TGTGCCAGCAGCTTAGAGCGGTTTGAGAGAATATCCTACAATGAGCAGTTCTTC. Its translation is CASSLERFERISYNEQFF.